The 17 T cell receptor beta chains reported below all come from one sample, sequenced in a study of cytomegalovirus exposure and HLA in healthy donors. PCR employed 60 Vbeta and 13 Jbeta primers. Only in-frame clones appear in the TCRdb table, and some are missing; sequencing was by immunoSEQ multiplex PCR. The table shows roughly 120,000 clones, with about 61% occurring only once. Sequenced material: PBMCs. All receptors derive from a man aged 18-30 years in good health and CMV-seropositive.

The gene calls are TRBV28 and TRBJ2-5; 8 bases are a match to TRBD1. V shed 5 bases and J 2 bases; nucleotides not matched to a gene: 10. This CDR3 region has 16 residues. Germline-derived CDR1 and CDR2 are MDHEN and SYDVKM. CDR3 in DNA: TGTGCCAGCAGTGCTGACAGGGGAAAAGGGCAAGAGACCCAGTACTTC. This encodes CASSADRGKGQETQYF.

The rearrangement links TRBV5-4 to TRBJ2-7; possible D gene TRBD1, 5 bases. Germline values: CDR1 SGHNT, CDR2 YYREEE (reference sequence). The ends were cut back, 4 bases at V and 3 bases at J, with 17 bases in the middle. The CDR3 contains 15 residues. CDR3 protein: CASSRGVQGIYEQYF. DNA for the CDR3: TGTGCCAGCAGCCGTGGTGTCCAGGGTATCTACGAGCAGTACTTC.

This clone was detected a few times. The V call is TRBV19, the J call TRBJ2-3, with D possibly matching TRBD1 (5 bases). Germline V gene data show CDR1 as LNHDA and CDR2 as SQIVND (reference sequence). The CDR3 covers 13 residues. Trimming cost V 2 bases and J 6 bases, with 9 bases left between them. The DNA of the CDR3 is TGTGCCAGTAGTATAAGGGCAGGGGATACGCAGTATTTT. Translating it yields CASSIRAGDTQYF.

This chain joins TRBV14 and TRBJ1-1, with a possible D match to TRBD1 (6 bases). Germline V gives CDR1 SGHDN, CDR2 FVKESK. Deletions cut 4 bases from V and 0 bases from J, with 12 bases between. This CDR3 spans 15 amino acids. The CDR3 is CASSPYGQLNTEAFF. The CDR3 DNA reads TGTGCCAGCAGCCCATATGGACAGCTGAACACTGAAGCTTTCTTT.

The CDR3 bases are TGTGCCAGCAGAGACAGGGGTGGTGGAAACACCATATATTTT. Translated: CASRDRGGGNTIYF. The V and J genes are TRBV6-5 and TRBJ1-3; 8 bases line up with TRBD1. CDR3 length equals 14 residues. After removal of 6 bases from V and 3 bases from J, the junction contained 4 bases not matched to a gene. The germline V gene encodes CDR1 MNHEY and CDR2 SVGAGI.

This chain joins TRBV19 and TRBJ2-5, with 7 nucleotides matching TRBD1. CDR3 length: 15 amino acids. CDR1 is LNHDA and CDR2 is SQIVND in the germline V gene (reference sequence). J gave up 2 bases and V 4 bases, and 7 bases lay outside the gene matches. The DNA of the CDR3 is TGTGCCAGTAGTAGGGGACAGATCTCTCAAGAGACCCAGTACTTC. Amino acids: CASSRGQISQETQYF.

Concerning this clone: Germline is not matched at one junction end, which may reflect a read error. The chain joins TRBV7-9 to TRBJ1-1, with unresolved D. The CDR3 sequence is 12 residues long. Germline CDR1 reads SEHNR; CDR2 reads FQNEAQ (reference sequence). The CDR3 DNA follows: TGTTCCAGCAGCTTATTTCTCACTGAAGCTTTCTTT. It encodes CSSSLFLTEAFF.

CDR3 loop: CASSYEYNSPLHF. For the CDR3, the DNA is TGTGCCAGCAGTTACGAGTATAATTCACCCCTCCACTTT. V gene TRBV6-5 combines with J gene TRBJ1-6; no clear D. The CDR3 runs to 13 residues. CDR1 is MNHEY and CDR2 is SVGAGI in the germline V gene. Trimming took 2 bases from V and 4 from J, leaving 3 bases between them.

The chain has TRBV7-9 and TRBJ2-7; 14 nucleotides match TRBD2. Trimming took 1 base from V and 7 from J; bases not matched to a gene: 6. Germline CDR1 reads SEHNR; CDR2 reads FQNEAQ (reference sequence). CDR3 length: 16 amino acids. The CDR3 DNA reads as TGTGCCAGCAGCTTAGGGACTAGCGGGGGGCCAGGGGAGCAGTACTTC. Translated, it gives CASSLGTSGGPGEQYF.

The V gene is TRBV5-4, the J gene TRBJ2-5, with TRBD1 matching over 9 bases. The V gene's germline CDR1 is SGHNT and CDR2 YYREEE (reference sequence). The CDR3 has 15 residues. The junction had 9 bases not matched to a gene; V was cut back by 4 bases and J by 5 bases. In DNA form, the CDR3 reads TGTGCCAGCAGCCGAACAGGGGGCCGGGAGGAGACCCAGTACTTC. It is translated as CASSRTGGREETQYF. The whole variable domain, filled in from reference TRBV5-4 and TRBJ2-5, reads ETGVTQSPTHLIKTRGQQVTLRCSSQSGHNTVSWYQQALGQGPQFIFQYYREEENGRGNFPPRFSGLQFPNYSSELNVNALELDDSALYLCASSRTGGREETQYFGPGTRLLVL.

The chain is built from TRBV27 and TRBJ1-6, with 9 bases matching TRBD1. In germline, CDR1 is MNHEY, CDR2 SMNVEV (reference sequence). V trimming: 7 bases; J trimming: 9 bases; junction bases outside the gene matches: 7. The CDR3 has 14 residues. The CDR3 nucleotides read TGTGCCAGCACCATACAGGGGGCCAGTTCACCCCTCCACTTT. It translates to CASTIQGASSPLHF.

This clone was recorded a few times. The chain recombines TRBV28 with TRBJ1-2; D gene ambiguous. This CDR3 region has 14 residues. From germline, CDR1 is MDHEN and CDR2 SYDVKM. V dropped 2 bases and J dropped 4 bases, with 11 bases sitting between them. The chain's CDR3 is CASSLGSGLYGYTF. The CDR3 nucleotides are TGTGCCAGCAGTTTAGGATCAGGCCTCTATGGCTACACCTTC.

The sample holds one count of this clone. The J gene is TRBJ1-1, the V gene TRBV28; 9 nucleotides line up with TRBD1. After removal of 8 bases from V and 0 bases from J, the junction contained 10 bases not matched to a gene. Per germline, CDR1 MDHEN and CDR2 SYDVKM. CDR3 length equals 16 residues. The CDR3 sequence: CASLEGTGLMNTEAFF. CDR3 DNA: TGTGCCAGCTTGGAGGGGACAGGGCTTATGAACACTGAAGCTTTCTTT.

The chain employs TRBV6-5 and TRBJ1-5, with D hard to call. The CDR3 runs to 13 residues. Trimming stripped 8 bases from V and 0 bases from J, with 8 bases between. CDR1 MNHEY and CDR2 SVGAGI come from the germline V gene. For the CDR3, the DNA is TGTGCCAGCGGGAGGAATAGCAATCAGCCCCAGCATTTT. It encodes CASGRNSNQPQHF.

The genes are TRBV6-1 and TRBJ2-3; maybe TRBD1 (6 bases). The germline V and J ends were trimmed by 6 bases and 2 bases, with 15 bases remaining between them. The CDR3 spans 15 residues. Germline assignment: CDR1 MNHNS and CDR2 SASEGT. Here the CDR3 reads CASSLGALTTDTQYF. The CDR3 DNA is TGTGCCAGCAGCCTGGGGGCCCTCACCACAGATACGCAGTATTTT.

This clone was detected a few times. The chain couples TRBV2 to TRBJ1-5; perhaps TRBD1 as D (5 bases). V lost 7 bases, J lost 3 bases, and 16 bases lay in between. The length of the CDR3 is 15 residues. Per the germline V gene, CDR1 is SNHLY and CDR2 is FYNNEI. The CDR3 here is CASNRDSPVNQPQHF. CDR3 coding DNA: TGTGCCAGCAACCGGGACTCCCCAGTCAATCAGCCCCAGCATTTT.

V usage is TRBV5-6 and J usage is TRBJ2-5; 10 positions match TRBD1. Trimming took 4 bases from V and 4 from J; bases not matched to a gene: 19. The CDR3 covers 19 residues. Germline CDR1 and CDR2: SGHDT and YYEEEE. CDR3 region: CASSNLEGTGTGAPETQYF. The DNA for the CDR3 is TGTGCCAGCAGCAACCTGGAGGGGACCGGGACAGGGGCCCCAGAGACCCAGTACTTC.